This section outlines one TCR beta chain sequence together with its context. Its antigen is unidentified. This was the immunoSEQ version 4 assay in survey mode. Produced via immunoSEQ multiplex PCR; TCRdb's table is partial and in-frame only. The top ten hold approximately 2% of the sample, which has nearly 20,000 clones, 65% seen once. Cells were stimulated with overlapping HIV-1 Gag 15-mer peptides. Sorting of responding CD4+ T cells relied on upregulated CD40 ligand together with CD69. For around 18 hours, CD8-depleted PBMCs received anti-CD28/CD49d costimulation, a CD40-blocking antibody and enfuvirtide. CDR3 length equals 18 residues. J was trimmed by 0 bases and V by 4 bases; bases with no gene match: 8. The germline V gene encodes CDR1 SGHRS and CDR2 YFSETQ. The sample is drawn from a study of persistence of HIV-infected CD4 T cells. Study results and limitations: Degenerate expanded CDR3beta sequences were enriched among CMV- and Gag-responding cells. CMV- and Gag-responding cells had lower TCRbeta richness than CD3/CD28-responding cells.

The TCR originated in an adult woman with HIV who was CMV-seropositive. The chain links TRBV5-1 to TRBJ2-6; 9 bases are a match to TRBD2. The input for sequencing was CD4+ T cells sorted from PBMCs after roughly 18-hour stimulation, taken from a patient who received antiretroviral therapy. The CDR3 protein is CASSGAGGPSSGANVLTF. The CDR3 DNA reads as TGCGCCAGCAGCGGGGCGGGGGGGCCGAGCTCTGGGGCCAACGTCCTGACTTTC.